This T cell receptor beta chain comes out of a study of response to subunit inactivated influenza vaccine. This clonotype was seen a few times. Germline CDR1 is SGHTA and CDR2 is FQGNSA. The CDR3 consists of 16 residues. V dropped 5 bases and J dropped 3 bases, with 17 bases sitting between them. Each CDR3 protein is one row after TCRdb ran MiXCR on the RT-PCR reads. Of about 650,000 distinct CDR3 sequences in the sample, about 15% were seen once. The receptor comes from a man between 45 and 60 years old who received an inactivated influenza vaccine. The specimen was PBMCs from blood, collected around two weeks before vaccination. J is TRBJ2-1 and V is TRBV7-2; D is possibly TRBD2 (5 bases). CDR3 in amino acids: CASSPAGLANYNEQFF. CDR3 bases: TGTGCCAGCAGCCCGGCAGGACTTGCAAACTACAATGAGCAGTTCTTC.